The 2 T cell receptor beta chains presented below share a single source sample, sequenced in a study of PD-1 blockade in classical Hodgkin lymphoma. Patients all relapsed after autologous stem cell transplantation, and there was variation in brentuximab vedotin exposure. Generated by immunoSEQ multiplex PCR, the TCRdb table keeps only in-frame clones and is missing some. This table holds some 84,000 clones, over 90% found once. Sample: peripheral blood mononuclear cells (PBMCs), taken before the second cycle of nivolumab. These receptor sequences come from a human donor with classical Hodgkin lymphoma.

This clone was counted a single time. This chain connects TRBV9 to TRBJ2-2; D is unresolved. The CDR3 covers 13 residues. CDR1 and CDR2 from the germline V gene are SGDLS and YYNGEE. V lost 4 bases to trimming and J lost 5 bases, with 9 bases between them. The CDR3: CASSFRITGELFF. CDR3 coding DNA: TGTGCCAGCAGCTTTCGGATTACCGGGGAGCTGTTTTTT. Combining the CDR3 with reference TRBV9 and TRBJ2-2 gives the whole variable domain DSGVTQTPKHLITATGQRVTLRCSPRSGDLSVYWYQQSLDQGLQFLIQYYNGEERAKGNILERFSAQQFPDLHSELNLSSLELGDSALYFCASSFRITGELFFGEGSRLTVL.

CDR3 sequence reads: CASSLIGVREQFF. In nucleotides, the CDR3 is TGTGCCAGCAGCTTGATTGGGGTACGTGAGCAGTTCTTC. The chain combines TRBV7-9 with TRBJ2-1; D unresolved. Deletions cut 3 bases from V and 9 bases from J, with 12 bases between. The germline gives CDR1 SEHNR, CDR2 FQNEAQ (reference sequence). This CDR3 has 13 amino acids. Variable domain in full (rest from reference TRBV7-9 and TRBJ2-1): DTGVSQNPRHKITKRGQNVTFRCDPISEHNRLYWYRQTLGQGPEFLTYFQNEAQLEKSRLLSDRFSAERPKGSFSTLEIQRTEQGDSAMYLCASSLIGVREQFFGPGTRLTVL.